This entry lists 14 T cell receptor beta chains sequenced from one sample in a study of cytomegalovirus exposure and HLA in healthy donors. Vbeta (60) and Jbeta (13) primers were used in the PCR. The protocol was immunoSEQ multiplex PCR, while the TCRdb copy is restricted to in-frame clones and leaves out a portion. The table shows 200,000 to 250,000 clones, with 70% to 90% occurring only once. Sequencing was carried out using PBMCs. The receptors derive from a human donor in good health.

The V and J genes are TRBV28 and TRBJ2-6; the D gene is possibly TRBD2 (7 bases). Trimming cost V 8 bases and J 0 bases, with 17 bases left between them. Germline CDR1 and CDR2: MDHEN and SYDVKM. The CDR3 runs 17 residues. The CDR3 loop reads CASCHREGLSGANVLTF. Written as DNA, the CDR3 is TGTGCCAGCTGCCACAGGGAGGGTCTCTCTGGGGCCAACGTCCTGACTTTC. Filled out from reference TRBV28 and TRBJ2-6, the complete variable domain reads DVKVTQSSRYLVKRTGEKVFLECVQDMDHENMFWYRQDPGLGLRLIYFSYDVKMKEKGDIPEGYSVSREKKERFSLILESASTNQTSMYLCASCHREGLSGANVLTFGAGSRLTVL.

In DNA form, the CDR3 reads TGTTCCCTCAACGGAGTGACAGATACGCAGTATTTT. Its translation is CSLNGVTDTQYF. The V call is TRBV7-9, the J call TRBJ2-3; no definite D call. Germline values: CDR1 SEHNR, CDR2 FQNEAQ (reference sequence). The CDR3 has 12 residues. The full variable domain, with the rest looked up from reference TRBV7-9 and TRBJ2-3, is DTGVSQNPRHKITKRGQNVTFRCDPISEHNRLYWYRQTLGQGPEFLTYFQNEAQLEKSRLLSDRFSAERPKGSFSTLEIQRTEQGDSAMYLCSLNGVTDTQYFGPGTRLTVL.

This clone was seen once. This chain uses TRBV6-5 with TRBJ1-1; D is uncertain. V gave up 3 bases and J gave up 3 bases, with 11 bases separating them. CDR1 is MNHEY, CDR2 SVGAGI, per germline. The CDR3 has 14 residues. The CDR3 nucleotides read TGTGCCAGCAGTTATTATTACGGGGACACTGAAGCTTTCTTT. It specifies CASSYYYGDTEAFF.

The chain is built from TRBV5-1 and TRBJ2-7; TRBD1 aligns across 8 bases. Trimming took 3 bases from V and 0 from J; bases not matched to a gene: 8. Germline-derived CDR1 and CDR2 are SGHRS and YFSETQ. CDR3 length: 16 residues. This chain's CDR3 is CASSSRAGGGSYEQYF. As DNA, the CDR3 is TGCGCCAGCAGCTCCAGAGCAGGGGGCGGCTCCTACGAGCAGTACTTC.

The CDR3 region is CASSQPGARGYTF. The CDR3 nucleotides read TGCGCCAGCAGCCAGCCGGGAGCTAGGGGCTACACCTTC. This chain joins TRBV4-1 and TRBJ1-2; D is unclear. V lost 3 bases and J lost 8, with 13 bases in between. The CDR3 covers 13 residues. Germline CDR1 is MGHRA and CDR2 is YSYEKL.

This clone was picked up one time. The V gene is TRBV7-9, the J gene TRBJ1-4, with a weak D call TRBD1 (5 bases). Germline-derived CDR1 and CDR2 are SEHNR and FQNEAQ (reference sequence). This CDR3 contains 13 residues. V was pared by 4 bases and J by 8 bases, with 11 bases between. CDR3 sequence (DNA): TGTGCCAGCAGCTCGGGGGAAGGCGAAAAACTGTTTTTT. Protein sequence: CASSSGEGEKLFF. Full variable domain (missing parts from reference TRBV7-9 and TRBJ1-4): DTGVSQNPRHKITKRGQNVTFRCDPISEHNRLYWYRQTLGQGPEFLTYFQNEAQLEKSRLLSDRFSAERPKGSFSTLEIQRTEQGDSAMYLCASSSGEGEKLFFGSGTQLSVL.

V gene TRBV7-2 combines with J gene TRBJ2-2, with 8 bases aligning to TRBD2. The CDR3 contains 15 residues. Germline V gene lookup returns CDR1 SGHTA and CDR2 FQGNSA. Trimming took 3 bases from V and 5 from J; bases not matched to a gene: 5. The CDR3 is CASSFRLAGTGELFF. In DNA, the CDR3 is TGTGCCAGCAGCTTCCGGCTAGCGGGTACCGGGGAGCTGTTTTTT.

This chain uses TRBV25-1 with TRBJ2-2, with D maybe TRBD1 (6 bases). From germline, CDR1 is MGHDK and CDR2 SYGVNS. CDR3 length: 17 residues. With 1 base removed from V and 1 base from J, the gap between germline ends came to 13 bases. Here the CDR3 reads CASSEWPARGNTGELFF. CDR3 DNA: TGTGCCAGCAGTGAATGGCCGGCCAGGGGGAACACCGGGGAGCTGTTTTTT.

The chain carries TRBV11-2 and TRBJ2-1; 7 bases match TRBD2. V dropped 8 bases and J dropped 3; count of bases not matched to a gene: 16. Germline values: CDR1 SGHAT, CDR2 FQNNGV. This CDR3 region has 17 residues. This CDR3 is CASLTSARSWGYNEQFF. CDR3 bases: TGTGCCAGCTTAACTAGCGCACGATCTTGGGGCTACAATGAGCAGTTCTTC.

V is TRBV7-9 and J is TRBJ1-5; possibly TRBD1 for D (5 bases). Trimming pared 5 bases from V and 6 bases from J, leaving 11 bases between. Germline V lookup: CDR1 SEHNR, CDR2 FQNEAQ (reference sequence). The CDR3 covers 13 residues. For the CDR3, the DNA is TGTGCCAGCAGCGATGCGGGGGGTCAGCCCCAGCATTTT. Translating it yields CASSDAGGQPQHF.

V usage is TRBV11-3 and J usage is TRBJ1-3; D is unclear. V shed 5 bases and J shed 0 bases, with 14 bases lying between them. CDR3 size: 16 residues. The V gene's germline CDR1 is SGHNT and CDR2 YENEEA. CDR3 in DNA: TGTGCCAGCAGCCACGACACTGGAACCTCTGGAAACACCATATATTTT. This encodes CASSHDTGTSGNTIYF.

The chain combines TRBV5-1 with TRBJ2-7; 7 positions match TRBD2. The CDR3 has 14 residues. Germline trimming cut 2 bases from V and 1 base from J; bases unmatched to any gene: 3. The germline gives CDR1 SGHRS, CDR2 YFSETQ. This CDR3 is CASSFSGYSYEQYF. CDR3 DNA sequence: TGCGCCAGCAGCTTTAGCGGGTATTCCTACGAGCAGTACTTC.

With respect to this clone: Additional DNA sequences in this sample encode the identical CDR3. The chain uses TRBV29-1 and TRBJ2-7, with 14 bases lining up with TRBD2. There are 16 residues in the CDR3. After removal of 4 bases from V and 4 bases from J, the junction contained 9 bases not matched to a gene. Germline CDR1 and CDR2: SQVTM and ANQGSEA. As DNA, the CDR3 is TGCAGCGTTGGGGGACTAGCGGGAGCCTCGGCATACGAGCAGTACTTC. As protein: CSVGGLAGASAYEQYF.

The gene calls are TRBV7-6 and TRBJ2-7, with TRBD1 as a possible D gene (6 bases). Germline values: CDR1 SGHVS, CDR2 FNYEAQ. This CDR3 contains 13 residues. The V end lost 4 bases, the J end lost 5 bases, and 12 bases lay between the germline ends. The CDR3 region has the DNA TGTGCCAGCAGCTCCATACAGGGACACGAGCAGTACTTC. Amino acids: CASSSIQGHEQYF.